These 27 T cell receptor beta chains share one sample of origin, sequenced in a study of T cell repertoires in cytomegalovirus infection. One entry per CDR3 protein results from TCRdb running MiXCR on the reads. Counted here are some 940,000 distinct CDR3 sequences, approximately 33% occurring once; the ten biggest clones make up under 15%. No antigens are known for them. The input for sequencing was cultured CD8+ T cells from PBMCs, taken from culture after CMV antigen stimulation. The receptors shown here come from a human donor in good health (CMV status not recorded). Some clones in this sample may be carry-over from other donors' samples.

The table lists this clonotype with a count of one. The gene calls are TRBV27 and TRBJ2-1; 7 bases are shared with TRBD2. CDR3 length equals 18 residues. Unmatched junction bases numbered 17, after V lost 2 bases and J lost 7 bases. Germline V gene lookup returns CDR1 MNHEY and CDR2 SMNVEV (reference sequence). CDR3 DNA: TGTGCCAGCAGTTTAATCGGCGGGGGTGAATGGGTCCTTAATGAGCAGTTCTTC. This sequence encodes CASSLIGGGEWVLNEQFF.

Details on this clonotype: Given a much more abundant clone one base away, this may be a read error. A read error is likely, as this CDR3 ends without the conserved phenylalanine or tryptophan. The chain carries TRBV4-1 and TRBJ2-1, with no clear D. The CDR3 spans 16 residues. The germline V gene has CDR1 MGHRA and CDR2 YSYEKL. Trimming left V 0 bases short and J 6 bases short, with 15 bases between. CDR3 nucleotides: TGCGCCAGCAGCCAAGATTGGGCACCCAGTACCAATGAGCAGTTCTCC. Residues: CASSQDWAPSTNEQFS.

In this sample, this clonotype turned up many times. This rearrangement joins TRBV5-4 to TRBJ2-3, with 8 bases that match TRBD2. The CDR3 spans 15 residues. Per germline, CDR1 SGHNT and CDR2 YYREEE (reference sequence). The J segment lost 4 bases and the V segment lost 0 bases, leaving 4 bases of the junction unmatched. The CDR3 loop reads CASSLEAGVADTQYF. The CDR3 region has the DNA TGTGCCAGCAGCTTGGAAGCGGGGGTGGCAGATACGCAGTATTTT.

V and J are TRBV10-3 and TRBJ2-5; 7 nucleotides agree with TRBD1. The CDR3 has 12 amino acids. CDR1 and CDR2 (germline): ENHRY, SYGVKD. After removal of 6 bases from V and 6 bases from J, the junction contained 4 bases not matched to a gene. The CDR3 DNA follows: TGTGCCATCAGCGGGACAGACCAGACCCAGTACTTC. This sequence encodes CAISGTDQTQYF.

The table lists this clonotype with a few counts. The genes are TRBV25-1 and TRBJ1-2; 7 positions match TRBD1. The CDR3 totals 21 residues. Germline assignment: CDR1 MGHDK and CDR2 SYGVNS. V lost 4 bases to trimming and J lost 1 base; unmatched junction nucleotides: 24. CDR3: CASSGYRLVARDREFNYGYTF. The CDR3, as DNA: TGTGCCAGCAGTGGATATCGTTTGGTCGCCCGAGACAGGGAATTTAACTATGGCTACACCTTC.

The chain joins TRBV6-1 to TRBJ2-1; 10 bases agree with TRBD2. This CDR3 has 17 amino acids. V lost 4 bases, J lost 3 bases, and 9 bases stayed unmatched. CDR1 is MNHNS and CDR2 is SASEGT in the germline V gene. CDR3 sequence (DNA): TGTGCCAGCAGTGCCCTCGTAGCGGGGGGACACTACAATGAGCAGTTCTTC. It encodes CASSALVAGGHYNEQFF.

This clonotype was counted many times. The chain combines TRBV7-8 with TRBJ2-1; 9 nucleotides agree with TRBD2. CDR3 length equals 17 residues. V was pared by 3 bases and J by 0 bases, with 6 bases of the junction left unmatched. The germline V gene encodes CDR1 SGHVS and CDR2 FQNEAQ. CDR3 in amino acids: CASSLRGGRGSYNEQFF. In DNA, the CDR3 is TGTGCCAGCAGCTTGCGGGGGGGCCGCGGCTCCTACAATGAGCAGTTCTTC.

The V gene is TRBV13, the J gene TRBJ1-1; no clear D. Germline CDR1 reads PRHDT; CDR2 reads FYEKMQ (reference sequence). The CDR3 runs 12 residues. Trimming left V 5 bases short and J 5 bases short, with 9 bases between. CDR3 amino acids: CASSPQKTEAFF. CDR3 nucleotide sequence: TGTGCCAGCAGCCCCCAAAAGACTGAAGCTTTCTTT. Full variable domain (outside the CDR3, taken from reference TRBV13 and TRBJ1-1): AAGVIQSPRHLIKEKRETATLKCYPIPRHDTVYWYQQGPGQDPQFLISFYEKMQSDKGSIPDRFSAQQFSDYHSELNMSSLELGDSALYFCASSPQKTEAFFGQGTRLTVV.

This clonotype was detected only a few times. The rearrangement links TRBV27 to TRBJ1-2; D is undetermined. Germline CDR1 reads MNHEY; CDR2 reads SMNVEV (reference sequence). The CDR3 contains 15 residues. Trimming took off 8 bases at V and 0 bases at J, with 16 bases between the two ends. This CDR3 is CASFTRASANYGYTF. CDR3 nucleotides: TGTGCCAGCTTTACCCGGGCCTCAGCTAACTATGGCTACACCTTC.

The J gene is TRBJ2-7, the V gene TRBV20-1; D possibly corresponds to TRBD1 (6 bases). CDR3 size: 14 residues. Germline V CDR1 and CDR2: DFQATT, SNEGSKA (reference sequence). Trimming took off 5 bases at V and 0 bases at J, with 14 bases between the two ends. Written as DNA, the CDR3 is TGCAGTGCTTCGGACAGAATGGACTCCTACGAGCAGTACGTC. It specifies CSASDRMDSYEQYV.

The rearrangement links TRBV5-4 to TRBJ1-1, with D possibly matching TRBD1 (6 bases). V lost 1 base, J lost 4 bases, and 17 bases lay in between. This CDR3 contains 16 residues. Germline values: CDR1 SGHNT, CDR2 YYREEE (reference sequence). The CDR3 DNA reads TGTGCCAGCAGCTTGAAAACGGGGGCGAGTCTCACTGAAGCTTTCTTT. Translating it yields CASSLKTGASLTEAFF.

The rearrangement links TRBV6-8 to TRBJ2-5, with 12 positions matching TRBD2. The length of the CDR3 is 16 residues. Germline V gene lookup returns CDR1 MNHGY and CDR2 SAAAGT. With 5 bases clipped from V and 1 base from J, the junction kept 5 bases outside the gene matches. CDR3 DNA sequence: TGTGCCAGCAGTCCACTAGCGGGGGGCCTCCAAGAGACCCAGTACTTC. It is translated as CASSPLAGGLQETQYF.

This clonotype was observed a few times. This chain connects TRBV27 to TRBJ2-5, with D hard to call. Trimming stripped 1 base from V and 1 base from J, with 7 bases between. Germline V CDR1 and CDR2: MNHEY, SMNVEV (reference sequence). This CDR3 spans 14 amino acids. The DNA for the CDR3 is TGTGCCAGCAGTTTATGGTACGGCCAAGAGACCCAGTACTTC. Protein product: CASSLWYGQETQYF.

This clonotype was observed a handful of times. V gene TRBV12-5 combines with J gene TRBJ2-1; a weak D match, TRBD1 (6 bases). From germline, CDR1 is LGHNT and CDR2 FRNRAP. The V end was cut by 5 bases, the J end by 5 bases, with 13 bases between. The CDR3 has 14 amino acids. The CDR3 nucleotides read TGTGCTAGTGGTCCAGGGGCCTACAACAATGAGCAGTTCTTC. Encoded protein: CASGPGAYNNEQFF.

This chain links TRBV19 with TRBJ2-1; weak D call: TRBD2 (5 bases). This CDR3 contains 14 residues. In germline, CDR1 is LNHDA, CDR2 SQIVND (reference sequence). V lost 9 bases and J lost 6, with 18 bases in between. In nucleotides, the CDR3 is TGTGCCAGCCGTGGAGGCTACTTTGGCAATGAGCAGTTCTTC. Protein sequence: CASRGGYFGNEQFF. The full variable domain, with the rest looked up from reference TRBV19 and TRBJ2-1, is DGGITQSPKYLFRKEGQNVTLSCEQNLNHDAMYWYRQDPGQGLRLIYYSQIVNDFQKGDIAEGYSVSREKKESFPLTVTSAQKNPTAFYLCASRGGYFGNEQFFGPGTRLTVL.

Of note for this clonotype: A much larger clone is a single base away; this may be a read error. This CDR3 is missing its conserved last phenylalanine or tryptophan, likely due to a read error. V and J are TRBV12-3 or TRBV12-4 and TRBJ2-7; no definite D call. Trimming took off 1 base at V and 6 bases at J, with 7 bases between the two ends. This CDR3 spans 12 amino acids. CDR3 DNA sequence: TGTGCCAGCAGTTTAGGGCGGACCGAGCAGTACTCC. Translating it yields CASSLGRTEQYS.

CDR3 bases: TGTGCCAGCAGCTTTCGACAGGAGAACACCGGGGAGCTGTTTTTT. Its translation: CASSFRQENTGELFF. The chain links TRBV6-2 or TRBV6-3 to TRBJ2-2; weak D call: TRBD1 (6 bases). Deletions cut 6 bases from V and 1 base from J, with 12 bases between. CDR1 is MNHEY and CDR2 is SVGEGT in the germline V gene. This CDR3 has 15 residues.

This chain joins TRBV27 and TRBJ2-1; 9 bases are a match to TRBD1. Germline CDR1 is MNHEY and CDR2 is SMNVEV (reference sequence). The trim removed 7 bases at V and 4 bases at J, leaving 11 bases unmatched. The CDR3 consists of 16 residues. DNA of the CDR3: TGTGCCAGCACCGGGTATCAGGGACAGGGATACAATGAGCAGTTCTTC. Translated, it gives CASTGYQGQGYNEQFF.

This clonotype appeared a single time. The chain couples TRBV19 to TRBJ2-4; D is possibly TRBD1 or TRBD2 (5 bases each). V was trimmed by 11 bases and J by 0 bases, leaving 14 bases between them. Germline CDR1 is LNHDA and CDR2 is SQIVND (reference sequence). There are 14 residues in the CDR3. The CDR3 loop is CAGKRGSAKNIQYF. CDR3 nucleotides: TGTGCCGGGAAGAGGGGATCAGCCAAAAACATTCAGTACTTC.

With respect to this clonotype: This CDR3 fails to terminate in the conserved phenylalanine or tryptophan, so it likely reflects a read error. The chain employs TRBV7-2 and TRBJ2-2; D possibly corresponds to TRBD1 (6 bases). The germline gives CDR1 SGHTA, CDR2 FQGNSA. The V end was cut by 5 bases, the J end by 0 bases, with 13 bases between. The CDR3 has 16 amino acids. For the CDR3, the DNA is TGTGCCAGCAGCGAGCCCGGGACACCGAACACCGGGGAGCTGTTTTCT. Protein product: CASSEPGTPNTGELFS.

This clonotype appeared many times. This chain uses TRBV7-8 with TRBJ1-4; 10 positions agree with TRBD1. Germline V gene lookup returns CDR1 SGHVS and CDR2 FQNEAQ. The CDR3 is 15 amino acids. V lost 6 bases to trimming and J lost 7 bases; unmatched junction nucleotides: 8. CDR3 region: CASRAGTGDGEKLFF. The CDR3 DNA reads TGTGCCAGCAGAGCAGGGACAGGGGATGGTGAAAAACTGTTTTTT.

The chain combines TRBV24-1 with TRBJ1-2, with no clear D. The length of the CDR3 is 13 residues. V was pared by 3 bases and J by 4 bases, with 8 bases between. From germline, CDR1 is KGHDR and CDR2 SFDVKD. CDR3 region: CATSDTDGYGYTF. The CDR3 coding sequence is TGTGCCACCAGTGATACGGACGGCTATGGCTACACCTTC.

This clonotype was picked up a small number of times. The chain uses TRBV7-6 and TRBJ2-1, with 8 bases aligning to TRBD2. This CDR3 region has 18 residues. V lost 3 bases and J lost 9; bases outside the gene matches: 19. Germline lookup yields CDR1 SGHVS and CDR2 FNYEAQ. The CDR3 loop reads CASSFSVGRSGGPSEQFF. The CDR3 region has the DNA TGTGCCAGCAGCTTTTCCGTTGGTCGGTCGGGGGGGCCTAGTGAGCAGTTCTTC.

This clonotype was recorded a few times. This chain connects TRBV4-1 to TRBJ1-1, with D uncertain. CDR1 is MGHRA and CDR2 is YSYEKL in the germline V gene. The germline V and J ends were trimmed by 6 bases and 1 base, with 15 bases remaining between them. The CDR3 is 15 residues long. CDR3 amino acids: CASSITVDGNTEAFF. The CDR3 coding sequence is TGCGCCAGCAGTATCACGGTTGACGGGAACACTGAAGCTTTCTTT.

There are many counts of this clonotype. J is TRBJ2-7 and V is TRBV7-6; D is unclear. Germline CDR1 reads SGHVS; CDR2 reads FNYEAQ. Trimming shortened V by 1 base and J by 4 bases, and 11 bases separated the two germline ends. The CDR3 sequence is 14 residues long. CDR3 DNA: TGTGCCAGCAGCTTAGAGGACGGACCTTACGAGCAGTACTTC. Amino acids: CASSLEDGPYEQYF.

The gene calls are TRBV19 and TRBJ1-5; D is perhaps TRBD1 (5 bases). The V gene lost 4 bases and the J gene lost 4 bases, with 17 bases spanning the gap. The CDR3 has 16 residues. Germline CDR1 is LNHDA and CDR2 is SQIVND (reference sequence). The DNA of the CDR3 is TGTGCCAGTAGTACCAATGGACATCCGGTTAATCAGCCCCAGCATTTT. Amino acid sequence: CASSTNGHPVNQPQHF.

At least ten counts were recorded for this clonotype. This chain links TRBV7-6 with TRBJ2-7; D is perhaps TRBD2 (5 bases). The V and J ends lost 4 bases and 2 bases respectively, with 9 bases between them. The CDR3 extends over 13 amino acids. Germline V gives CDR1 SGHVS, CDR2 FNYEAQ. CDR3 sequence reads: CASSYGITYEQYF. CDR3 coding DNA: TGTGCCAGCAGCTACGGGATTACCTACGAGCAGTACTTC.